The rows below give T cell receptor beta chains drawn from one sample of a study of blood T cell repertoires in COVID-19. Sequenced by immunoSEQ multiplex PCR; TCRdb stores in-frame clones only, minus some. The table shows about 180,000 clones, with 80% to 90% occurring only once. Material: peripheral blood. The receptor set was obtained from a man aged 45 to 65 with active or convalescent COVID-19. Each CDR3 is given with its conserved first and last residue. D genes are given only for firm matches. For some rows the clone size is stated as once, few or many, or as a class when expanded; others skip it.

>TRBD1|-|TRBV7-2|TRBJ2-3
CASRRTGATDTQYF
TGTGCCAGCAGACGAACAGGGGCCACAGATACGCAGTATTTT
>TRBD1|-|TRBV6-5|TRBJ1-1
CASSRDSGTGSEAFF
TGTGCCAGCAGTCGCGACTCAGGGACAGGGTCTGAAGCTTTCTTT
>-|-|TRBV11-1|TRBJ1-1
CASSLVGTLNTEAFF
TGTGCCAGCAGCTTAGTCGGGACTCTGAACACTGAAGCTTTCTTT
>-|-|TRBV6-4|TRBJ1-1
CASKEDAGAEAFF
TGTGCCAGCAAGGAGGACGCCGGGGCTGAAGCTTTCTTT
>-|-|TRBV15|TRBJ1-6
CATSREGQGLYSLHF
TGTGCCACCAGCAGAGAAGGCCAGGGGCTATATTCCCTCCACTTT
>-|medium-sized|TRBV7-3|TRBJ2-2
CASSLSGFTGELFF
TGTGCCAGCAGCTTATCGGGGTTCACCGGGGAGCTGTTTTTT
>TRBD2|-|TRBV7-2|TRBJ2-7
CASSPSGGSYEQYF
TGTGCCAGCAGCCCCAGCGGGGGCTCCTACGAGCAGTACTTC
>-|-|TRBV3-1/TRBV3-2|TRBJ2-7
CASSQRGSDEQYF
TGTGCCAGCAGCCAACGAGGCAGTGACGAGCAGTACTTC
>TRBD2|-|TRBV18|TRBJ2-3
CAGSGVRSGGTDTQYF
TGTGCCGGATCGGGGGTCCGGAGCGGGGGTACAGATACGCAGTATTTT
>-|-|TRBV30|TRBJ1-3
CAWIRQAFSGNTIYF
TGTGCCTGGATAAGGCAGGCCTTCTCTGGAAACACCATATATTTT
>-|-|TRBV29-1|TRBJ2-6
CSVAGVGANVLTF
TGCAGCGTTGCAGGGGTCGGGGCCAACGTCCTGACTTTC
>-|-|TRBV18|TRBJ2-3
CASSRGGSGDGLTDTQYF
TGTGCCAGCTCACGGGGCGGATCGGGAGATGGGCTCACAGATACGCAGTATTTT
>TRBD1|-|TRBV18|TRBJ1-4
CASSPPGRGREKLFF
TGTGCCAGCTCACCACCGGGTAGGGGGCGAGAAAAACTGTTTTTT
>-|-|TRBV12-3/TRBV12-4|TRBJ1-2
CASSLSGVWLQGF
TGTGCCAGCAGTTTATCCGGAGTATGGCTACAGGGCTTC
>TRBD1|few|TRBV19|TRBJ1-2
CASSIRGTGVGGYTF
TGTGCCAGTAGTATACGGGGGACAGGGGTCGGTGGCTACACCTTC
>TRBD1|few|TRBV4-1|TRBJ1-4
CASSENHGTANEKLFF
TGCGCCAGCAGCGAAAATCACGGGACAGCTAATGAAAAACTGTTTTTT
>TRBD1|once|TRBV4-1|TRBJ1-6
CASSLGQVNSPLHF
TGCGCCAGCAGCCTCGGACAGGTGAATTCACCCCTCCACTTT
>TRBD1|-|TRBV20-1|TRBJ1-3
CSASLPTGVGNTIYF
TGCAGTGCTAGTCTCCCGACAGGGGTCGGAAACACCATATATTTT
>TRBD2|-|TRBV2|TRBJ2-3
CASSVAGGPDTQYF
TGTGCCAGCAGCGTAGCGGGAGGGCCGGATACGCAGTATTTT
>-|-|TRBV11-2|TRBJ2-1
CASSLDGRNYNEQFF
TGTGCCAGCAGCTTAGATGGCCGAAATTACAATGAGCAGTTCTTC
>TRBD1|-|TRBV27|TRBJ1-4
CASSYGQGREKLFF
TGTGCCAGCAGTTATGGACAGGGCAGAGAAAAACTGTTTTTT
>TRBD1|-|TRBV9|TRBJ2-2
CASGTGGNTGELFF
TGTGCCAGCGGGACAGGGGGGAACACCGGGGAGCTGTTTTTT
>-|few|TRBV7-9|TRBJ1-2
CASSLGRPLQGYTF
TGTGCCAGCAGCTTGGGGAGGCCACTTCAGGGCTACACCTTC
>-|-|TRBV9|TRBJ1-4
CASSVGADRDEKLFF
TGTGCCAGCAGCGTAGGAGCAGACCGGGATGAAAAACTGTTTTTT
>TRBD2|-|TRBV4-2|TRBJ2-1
CASSPRATSGYYEQFF
TGTGCCAGCAGCCCCCGAGCCACTAGCGGGTACTATGAGCAGTTCTTC
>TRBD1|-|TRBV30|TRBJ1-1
CAWSDWGQGNTEAFF
TGTGCCTGGAGTGATTGGGGACAGGGGAACACTGAAGCTTTCTTT
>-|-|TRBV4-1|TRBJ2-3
CASSLSDLTDTQYF
TGCGCCAGCAGCCTTAGCGACCTCACAGATACGCAGTATTTT
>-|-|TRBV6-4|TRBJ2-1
CASSEMIGVHEQFF
TGTGCCAGCAGTGAAATGATCGGGGTGCATGAGCAGTTCTTC
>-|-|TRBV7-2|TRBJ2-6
CASSWTASGANVLTF
TGTGCCAGCAGTTGGACAGCTTCTGGGGCCAACGTCCTGACTTTC
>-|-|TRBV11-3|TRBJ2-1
CASSLYSGEQFF
TGTGCCAGCAGCTTATACTCCGGTGAGCAGTTCTTC
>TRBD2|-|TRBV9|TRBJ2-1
CASSVVGLAASYNEQFF
TGTGCCAGCAGCGTAGTCGGACTAGCTGCCTCCTACAATGAGCAGTTCTTC
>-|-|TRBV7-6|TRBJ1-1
CASSTDTEAFF
TGTGCCAGCAGCACGGACACTGAAGCTTTCTTT
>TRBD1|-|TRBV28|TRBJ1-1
CASSFFRDRGAEAFF
TGTGCCAGCAGTTTTTTCCGGGACAGGGGGGCTGAAGCTTTCTTT
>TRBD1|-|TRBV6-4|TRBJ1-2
CASSDPGQGYTF
TGTGCCAGCAGTGACCCAGGACAGGGGTACACCTTC
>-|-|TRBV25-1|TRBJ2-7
CASSFIGGEQYF
TGTGCCAGCAGTTTTATCGGAGGCGAGCAGTACTTC
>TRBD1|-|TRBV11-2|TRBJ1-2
CASSSSLTGQNGYTF
TGTGCCAGCAGCTCCTCGTTGACAGGGCAAAATGGCTACACCTTC
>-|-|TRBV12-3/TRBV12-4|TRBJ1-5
CASSFEGQPQHF
TGTGCCAGCAGTTTCGAGGGTCAGCCCCAGCATTTT
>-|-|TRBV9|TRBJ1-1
CASSVGGMNTEAFF
TGTGCCAGCAGCGTCGGAGGTATGAACACTGAAGCTTTCTTT
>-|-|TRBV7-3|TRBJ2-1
CASSSGQIYNEQFF
TGTGCCAGCAGCTCCGGACAAATCTACAATGAGCAGTTCTTC
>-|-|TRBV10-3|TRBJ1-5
CAISEGQSSNQPQHF
TGTGCCATCAGTGAGGGACAATCGAGCAATCAGCCCCAGCATTTT
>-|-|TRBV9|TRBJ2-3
CASSVVDSPSTDTQYF
TGTGCCAGCAGCGTAGTAGACAGCCCTAGCACAGATACGCAGTATTTT
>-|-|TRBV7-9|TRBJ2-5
CASSTYQETQYF
TGTGCCAGCAGTACATACCAAGAGACCCAGTACTTC
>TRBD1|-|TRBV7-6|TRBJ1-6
CASSLGGSTGGSPLHF
TGTGCCAGCAGCTTAGGGGGTTCGACAGGGGGATCACCCCTCCACTTT
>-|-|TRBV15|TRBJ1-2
CATSRAHPGDGYTF
TGTGCCACCAGCAGAGCACACCCAGGGGACGGCTACACCTTC
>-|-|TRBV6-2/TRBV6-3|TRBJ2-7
CASSQTYEQYF
TGTGCCAGCAGTCAGACCTACGAGCAGTACTTC
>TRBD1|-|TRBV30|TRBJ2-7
CAWSGRDRIGEQYF
TGTGCCTGGAGTGGCCGGGACAGGATTGGCGAGCAGTACTTC
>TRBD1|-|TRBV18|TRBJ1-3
CASSPPSGTAGNTIYF
TGTGCCAGCTCACCACCTTCCGGGACAGCTGGAAACACCATATATTTT
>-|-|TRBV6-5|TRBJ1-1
CASSLQAGEVTEAFF
TGTGCCAGCAGTCTCCAGGCGGGGGAGGTAACTGAAGCTTTCTTT
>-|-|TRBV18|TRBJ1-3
CASSPRDSGNTIYF
TGTGCCAGCTCACCCAGGGATTCTGGAAACACCATATATTTT
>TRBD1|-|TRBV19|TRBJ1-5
CASSIGGGDQPQHF
TGTGCCAGTAGTATCGGAGGGGGCGATCAGCCCCAGCATTTT
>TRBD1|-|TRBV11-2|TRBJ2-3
CASSRTGAGGDTQYF
TGTGCCAGCAGCCGAACAGGGGCTGGGGGAGATACGCAGTATTTT
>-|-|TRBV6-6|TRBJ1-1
CASIMNTEAFF
TGTGCCAGTATTATGAACACTGAAGCTTTCTTT
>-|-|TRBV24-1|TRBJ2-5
CATRFTGTDTQETQYF
TGTGCCACCAGATTCACAGGTACCGACACACAAGAGACCCAGTACTTC
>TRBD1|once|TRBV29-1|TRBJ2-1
CSVGTGPNEQFF
TGCAGCGTTGGGACAGGGCCCAATGAGCAGTTCTTC
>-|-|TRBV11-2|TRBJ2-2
CASSHAREGTGELFF
TGTGCCAGCAGCCACGCGCGGGAAGGCACCGGGGAGCTGTTTTTT
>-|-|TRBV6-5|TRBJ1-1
CATDTITENTEAFF
TGTGCCACCGATACCATAACAGAGAACACTGAAGCTTTCTTT
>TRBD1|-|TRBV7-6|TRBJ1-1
CASSLDRGQTEAFF
TGTGCCAGCAGCTTAGACAGGGGCCAAACTGAAGCTTTCTTT
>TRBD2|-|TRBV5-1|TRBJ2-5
CASSLGLAGGPGETQYF
TGCGCCAGCAGCCTGGGACTAGCGGGAGGGCCGGGAGAGACCCAGTACTTC
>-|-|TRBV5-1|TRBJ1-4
CASSSRGAEKLFF
TGCGCCAGCAGCTCAAGAGGCGCCGAAAAACTGTTTTTT